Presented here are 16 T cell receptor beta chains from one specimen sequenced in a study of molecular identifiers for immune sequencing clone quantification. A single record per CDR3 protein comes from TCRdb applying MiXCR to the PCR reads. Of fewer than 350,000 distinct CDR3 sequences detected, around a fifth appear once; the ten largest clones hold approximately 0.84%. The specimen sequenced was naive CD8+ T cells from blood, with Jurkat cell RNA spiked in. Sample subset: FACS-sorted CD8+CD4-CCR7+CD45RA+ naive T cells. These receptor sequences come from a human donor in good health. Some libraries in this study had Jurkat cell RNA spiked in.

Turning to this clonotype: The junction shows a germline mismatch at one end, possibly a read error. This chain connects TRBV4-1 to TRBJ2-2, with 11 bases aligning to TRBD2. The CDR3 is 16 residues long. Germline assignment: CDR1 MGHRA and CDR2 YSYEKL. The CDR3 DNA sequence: TGCGCCAGCAGCCAAGTAGCGGGGGGGGGGGCCGGGGGGCTGTTTTTT. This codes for CASSQVAGGGAGGLFF.

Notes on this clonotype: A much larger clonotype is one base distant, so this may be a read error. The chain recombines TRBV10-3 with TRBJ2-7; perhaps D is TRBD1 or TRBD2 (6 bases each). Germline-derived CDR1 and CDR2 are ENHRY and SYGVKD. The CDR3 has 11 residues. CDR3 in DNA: TGTGTCATCAGGGGAGGCGACGAGCAGTACTTC. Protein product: CVIRGGDEQYF.

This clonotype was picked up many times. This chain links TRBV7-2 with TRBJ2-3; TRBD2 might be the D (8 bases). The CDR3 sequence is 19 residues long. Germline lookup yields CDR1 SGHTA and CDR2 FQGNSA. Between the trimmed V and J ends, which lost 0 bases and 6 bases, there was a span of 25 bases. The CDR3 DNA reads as TGTGCCAGCAGCTTAGCCCGAGGGGGCGCGGGGGGACCTCAGGATACGCAGTATTTT. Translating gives CASSLARGGAGGPQDTQYF.

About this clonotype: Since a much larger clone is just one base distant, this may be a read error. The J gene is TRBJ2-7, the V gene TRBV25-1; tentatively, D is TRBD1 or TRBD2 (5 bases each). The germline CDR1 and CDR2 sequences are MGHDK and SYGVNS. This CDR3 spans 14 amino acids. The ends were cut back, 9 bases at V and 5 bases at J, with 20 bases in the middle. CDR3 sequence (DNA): TGTGCCAGTGGAGAGGGGACGCAGGGCGACGAGCAGTACTTC. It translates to CASGEGTQGDEQYF.

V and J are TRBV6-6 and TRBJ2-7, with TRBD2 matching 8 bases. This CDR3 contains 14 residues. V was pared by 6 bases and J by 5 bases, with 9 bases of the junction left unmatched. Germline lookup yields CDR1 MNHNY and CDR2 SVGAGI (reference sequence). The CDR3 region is CASSPGGGRDEQYF. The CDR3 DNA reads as TGTGCCAGCAGCCCCGGGGGGGGGAGGGACGAGCAGTACTTC.

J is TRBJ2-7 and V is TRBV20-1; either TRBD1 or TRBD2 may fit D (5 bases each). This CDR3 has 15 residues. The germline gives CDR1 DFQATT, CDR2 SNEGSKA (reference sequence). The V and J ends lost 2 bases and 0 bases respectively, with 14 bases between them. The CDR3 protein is CSARWAGTSSYEQYF. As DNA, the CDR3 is TGCAGTGCTAGATGGGCAGGGACCAGCTCCTACGAGCAGTACTTC.

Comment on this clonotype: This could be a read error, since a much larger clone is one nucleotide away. The CDR3 region has the DNA TGTGCCAGCAACACGAACAGGTACAATGAGCAGTTCTTC. It codes for CASNTNRYNEQFF. This chain connects TRBV28 to TRBJ2-1; TRBD1 is a possible D gene (5 bases). Germline V gene data show CDR1 as MDHEN and CDR2 as SYDVKM. The CDR3 covers 13 residues. V lost 7 bases to trimming and J lost 4 bases, with 11 bases between them.

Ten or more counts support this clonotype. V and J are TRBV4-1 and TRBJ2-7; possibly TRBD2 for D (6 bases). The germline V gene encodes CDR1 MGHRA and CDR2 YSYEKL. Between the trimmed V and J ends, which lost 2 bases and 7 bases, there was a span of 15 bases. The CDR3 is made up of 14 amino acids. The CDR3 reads CASSQSVTGGEQYF. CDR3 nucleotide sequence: TGCGCCAGCAGCCAATCCGTAACCGGGGGAGAGCAGTACTTC.

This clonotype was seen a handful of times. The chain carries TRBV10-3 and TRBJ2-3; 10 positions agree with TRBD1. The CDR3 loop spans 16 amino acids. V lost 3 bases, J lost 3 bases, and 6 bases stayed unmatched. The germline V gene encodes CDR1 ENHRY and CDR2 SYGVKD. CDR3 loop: CAISEETGGWTDTQYF. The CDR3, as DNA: TGTGCCATCAGTGAAGAGACAGGGGGCTGGACAGATACGCAGTATTTT.

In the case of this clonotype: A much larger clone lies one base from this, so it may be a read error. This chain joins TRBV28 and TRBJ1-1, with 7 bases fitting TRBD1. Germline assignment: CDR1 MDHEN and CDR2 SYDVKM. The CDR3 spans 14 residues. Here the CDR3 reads CDSGAGGGWTEAFF. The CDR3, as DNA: TGTGACTCCGGGGCAGGGGGAGGTTGGACTGAAGCTTTCTTT.

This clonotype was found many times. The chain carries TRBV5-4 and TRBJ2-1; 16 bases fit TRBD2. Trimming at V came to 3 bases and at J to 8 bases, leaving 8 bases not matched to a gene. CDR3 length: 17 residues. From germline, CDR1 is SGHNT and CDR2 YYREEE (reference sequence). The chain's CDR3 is CASSSLPGLAGGDEQFF. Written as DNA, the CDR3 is TGTGCCAGCAGCTCCCTACCGGGACTAGCGGGAGGGGATGAGCAGTTCTTC.

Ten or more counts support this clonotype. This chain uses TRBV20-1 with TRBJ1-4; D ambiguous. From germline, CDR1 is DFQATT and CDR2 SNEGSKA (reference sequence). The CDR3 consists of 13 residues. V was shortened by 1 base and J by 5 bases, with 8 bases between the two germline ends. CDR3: CSARGSENEKLFF. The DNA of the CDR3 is TGCAGTGCTAGAGGGTCAGAAAATGAAAAACTGTTTTTT.

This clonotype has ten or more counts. CDR3 protein: CSVEDRGRVRNEQFF. The DNA of the CDR3 is TGCAGCGTTGAAGATCGAGGGAGGGTACGCAATGAGCAGTTCTTC. The chain joins TRBV29-1 to TRBJ2-1; TRBD2 matches 7 bases. The germline V gene has CDR1 SQVTM and CDR2 ANQGSEA. V was clipped by 0 bases and J by 6 bases; unmatched bases: 8. The CDR3 length is 15 residues.

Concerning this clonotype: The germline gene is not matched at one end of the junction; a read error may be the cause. CDR3 loop: CASSLSWDYFYNEQSF. Here the CDR3 DNA reads TGTGCCAGCAGCTTATCGTGGGACTACTTCTACAATGAGCAGTCCTTC. This sequence joins TRBV7-9 and TRBJ2-1; 7 bases align to TRBD2. Germline loops: CDR1 SEHNR, CDR2 FQNEAQ (reference sequence). The CDR3 totals 16 residues.

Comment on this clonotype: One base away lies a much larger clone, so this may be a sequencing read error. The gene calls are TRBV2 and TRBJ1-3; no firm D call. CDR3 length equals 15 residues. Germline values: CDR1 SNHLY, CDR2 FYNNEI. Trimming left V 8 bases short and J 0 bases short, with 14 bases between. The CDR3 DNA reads TGTGCCAGCCGCCCCGGACGGTTCTCTGGAAACACCATATATTTT. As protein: CASRPGRFSGNTIYF.

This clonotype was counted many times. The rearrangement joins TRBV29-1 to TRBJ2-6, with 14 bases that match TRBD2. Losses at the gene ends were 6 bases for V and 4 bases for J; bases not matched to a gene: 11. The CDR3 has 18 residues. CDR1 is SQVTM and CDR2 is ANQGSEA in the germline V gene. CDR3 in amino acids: CSVYIPGLAGVGANVLTF. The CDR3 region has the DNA TGCAGCGTCTATATACCGGGACTAGCGGGAGTGGGGGCCAACGTCCTGACTTTC.